The 10 T cell receptor beta chains below were found in one sample sequenced in a study of blood T cell repertoires in COVID-19. Generated by immunoSEQ multiplex PCR, the TCRdb table keeps only in-frame clones and is missing some. The sample contains 270,000 or so clones, approximately 84% of which appear only once. Sequences were obtained from peripheral blood. All receptors come from a human donor with COVID-19, enrolled during active disease. The donor label of this sample is uncertain.

V and J are TRBV25-1 and TRBJ1-4, with TRBD1 as a possible D gene (5 bases). CDR1 MGHDK and CDR2 SYGVNS come from the germline V gene. V shed 2 bases and J shed 8 bases, with 12 bases lying between them. CDR3 length equals 14 residues. The CDR3 sequence: CASSEGGEREKLFF. CDR3 in DNA: TGTGCCAGCAGTGAAGGGGGGGAACGAGAAAAACTGTTTTTT.

Here the CDR3 DNA reads TGTGCCAGCAGCTTAGATTCCCAATACAATGAGCAGTTCTTC. Translated, it gives CASSLDSQYNEQFF. J is TRBJ2-1 and V is TRBV11-3; D call uncertain. Per germline, CDR1 SGHNT and CDR2 YENEEA. The V end lost 0 bases, the J end lost 4 bases, and 7 bases lay between the germline ends. The CDR3 sequence is 14 residues long.

The chain employs TRBV18 and TRBJ1-5; TRBD1 agrees at 8 bases. The CDR3 consists of 14 residues. Losses at the gene ends were 6 bases for V and 6 bases for J; bases not matched to a gene: 7. Germline-derived CDR1 and CDR2 are KGHSH and LQKENI. CDR3 DNA sequence: TGTGCCAGCTCGTTGACAGGGGAGGGTCAGCCCCAGCATTTT. Translating gives CASSLTGEGQPQHF.

The V call is TRBV5-1, the J call TRBJ2-7; D is perhaps TRBD2 (5 bases). The CDR3 runs to 13 residues. Germline V gene lookup returns CDR1 SGHRS and CDR2 YFSETQ. Trimming removed 1 base from V and 5 bases from J, with 10 bases in between. In DNA, the CDR3 is TGCGCCAGCAGCTTGTTACTAGGTGACGAGCAGTACTTC. The encoded protein is CASSLLLGDEQYF.

This clone was detected once. The rearrangement joins TRBV29-1 to TRBJ2-3, with D possibly TRBD2 on 5 matching bases. This CDR3 spans 11 amino acids. Between the trimmed V and J ends, which lost 7 bases and 4 bases, there was a span of 9 bases. Germline values: CDR1 SQVTM, CDR2 ANQGSEA. The CDR3 nucleotides read TGCAGCGGAGGGTTATCAGATACGCAGTATTTT. This sequence encodes CSGGLSDTQYF.

The chain recombines TRBV19 with TRBJ2-3; 9 nucleotides agree with TRBD1. Trimming took 3 bases from V and 5 from J; bases not matched to a gene: 18. CDR1 is LNHDA and CDR2 is SQIVND in the germline V gene (reference sequence). The CDR3 extends over 19 amino acids. The CDR3: CASSIWGQGVGVSGDTQYF. The CDR3 region has the DNA TGTGCCAGTAGTATTTGGGGACAGGGAGTCGGAGTATCTGGAGATACGCAGTATTTT.

The chain employs TRBV3-1 (or the pseudogene TRBV3-2) and TRBJ2-2; D is possibly TRBD1 (6 bases). Germline assignment: CDR1 LGHDT and CDR2 YNNKEL (reference sequence). This CDR3 spans 14 amino acids. Trimming took 4 bases from V and 6 from J, leaving 12 bases between them. CDR3 sequence (DNA): TGTGCCAGCAGCCTAATGCACAGGGCCGGGGAGCTGTTTTTT. Translating it yields CASSLMHRAGELFF.

The chain recombines TRBV7-9 with TRBJ1-6; D might be TRBD1 (6 bases). The V gene lost 0 bases and the J gene lost 5 bases, with 11 bases spanning the gap. CDR1 and CDR2 from the germline V gene are SEHNR and FQNEAQ (reference sequence). The CDR3 totals 16 residues. CDR3 nucleotide sequence: TGTGCCAGCAGCTTAGCGGCAGGGGTCAATAATTCACCCCTCCACTTT. Amino acid sequence: CASSLAAGVNNSPLHF.

The V and J genes are TRBV2 and TRBJ2-3; 11 nucleotides match TRBD2. Per germline, CDR1 SNHLY and CDR2 FYNNEI. V shed 2 bases, J shed 0 bases, and the junction held 4 bases outside the gene matches. The CDR3 runs 17 residues. The CDR3 nucleotides are TGTGCCAGCAGTGAATCGTGGACTAGCGGGAGCACAGATACGCAGTATTTT. Amino acid sequence: CASSESWTSGSTDTQYF.

The CDR3 DNA sequence: TGTGCCAGCAGCAGAATGGCGGAAACTTCCTACGAGCAGTACTTC. Residues: CASSRMAETSYEQYF. The rearrangement links TRBV7-2 to TRBJ2-7; no clear D gene. CDR1 is SGHTA, CDR2 FQGNSA, per germline. The CDR3 has 15 amino acids. Trimming shortened V by 5 bases and J by 1 base, and 15 bases separated the two germline ends.